Below are 26 T cell receptor beta chains sequenced from a single sample in a study of post-analysis software for immune sequencing data. Study outcomes and limitations: Patients showed TRBV5-6, TRBV5-1 and TRBV20-1 among a handful of TRBV segments more frequent than in controls.

Prepared libraries of TCR beta cDNA carried unique molecular identifiers. TCRdb reprocessed the PCR reads with MiXCR, giving one entry per CDR3 protein. The table lists approximately 460,000 distinct CDR3 sequences, roughly 45% of them singletons. These receptors' antigens are unknown. Sequenced: blood. The origin of the receptors is a girl under 18 with multiple sclerosis.

The chain is built from TRBV7-2 and TRBJ2-1, with D unclear. The length of the CDR3 is 14 residues. Germline-derived CDR1 and CDR2 are SGHTA and FQGNSA. The germline V and J ends were trimmed by 6 bases and 5 bases, with 14 bases remaining between them. The CDR3 DNA reads TGTGCCAGCAGTCCGTTGCTCCGGGACAATGAGCAGTTCTTC. Its translation: CASSPLLRDNEQFF. The full variable domain, in which reference TRBV7-2 and TRBJ2-1 provide the parts outside the CDR3, is GAGVSQSPSNKVTEKGKDVELRCDPISGHTALYWYRQSLGQGLEFLIYFQGNSAPDKSGLPSDRFSAERTGGSVSTLTIQRTQQEDSAVYLCASSPLLRDNEQFFGPGTRLTVL.

The V and J genes are TRBV29-1 and TRBJ2-1; TRBD2 agrees at 7 bases. This CDR3 is 17 amino acids long. Germline assignment: CDR1 SQVTM and CDR2 ANQGSEA. J was trimmed by 4 bases and V by 6 bases; bases with no gene match: 18. CDR3 DNA: TGCAGCGTGGTGACGGGCCTATCTAGCGGAATTTACAATGAGCAGTTCTTC. Translated, it gives CSVVTGLSSGIYNEQFF.

The rearrangement joins TRBV3-1 to TRBJ2-1, with 10 bases aligning to TRBD2. Trimming took 4 bases from V and 6 from J; bases not matched to a gene: 9. Germline CDR1 is LGHDT and CDR2 is YNNKEL (reference sequence). This CDR3 has 16 amino acids. The CDR3 region is CASSPSLAGTINEQFF. The CDR3 bases are TGTGCCAGCAGCCCTTCACTAGCGGGAACGATCAATGAGCAGTTCTTC.

The chain links TRBV4-1 to TRBJ2-2, with a tentative D call TRBD1 (6 bases). The V end lost 1 base, the J end lost 6 bases, and 12 bases lay between the germline ends. Germline assignment: CDR1 MGHRA and CDR2 YSYEKL. The CDR3 runs 15 residues. The CDR3 DNA sequence: TGCGCCAGCAGCCAAGGATCCAGGGGTCCCGGGGAGCTGTTTTTT. Encoded protein: CASSQGSRGPGELFF.

This clonotype was recorded a few times. The gene calls are TRBV12-3 or TRBV12-4 and TRBJ2-3, with D possibly TRBD1 on 5 matching bases. V gave up 3 bases and J gave up 5 bases, with 12 bases separating them. CDR3 length: 14 amino acids. CDR3 DNA sequence: TGTGCCAGCAGTTTGATCCCCCAGGGAGATACGCAGTATTTT. Translating it yields CASSLIPQGDTQYF.

This rearrangement joins TRBV5-1 to TRBJ1-1; TRBD1 might be the D (5 bases). V was trimmed by 2 bases and J by 3 bases, leaving 8 bases between them. There are 13 residues in the CDR3. Germline assignment: CDR1 SGHRS and CDR2 YFSETQ. The CDR3 protein is CASSFLQDTEAFF. The CDR3 DNA is TGCGCCAGCAGCTTTTTACAGGACACTGAAGCTTTCTTT.

About this clonotype itself: At one boundary the junction diverges from the germline segment, which might be a read error. V and J are TRBV4-1 and TRBJ1-1, with a possible D match to TRBD1 (5 bases). CDR1 MGHRA and CDR2 YSYEKL come from the germline V gene. The CDR3 runs to 18 residues. The CDR3 spells CAGSQALTPILGGSEAFF. The CDR3 coding sequence is TGCGCCGGCAGCCAAGCCCTGACCCCAATACTCGGGGGGTCTGAAGCTTTCTTT.

This rearrangement joins TRBV21-1 to TRBJ2-1; the table names TRBD1, a call not compared with the DNA. TRBV21-1 is classified as a pseudogene. The CDR3 has 13 amino acids. CDR3 in DNA: TGTGCCAGCAGCTCGAAGGGGGGGAATGAGCAGTTCTTC. Protein product: CASSSKGGNEQFF.

V and J are TRBV20-1 and TRBJ2-5, with D perhaps TRBD2 (6 bases). The CDR3 has 15 amino acids. Germline CDR1 is DFQATT and CDR2 is SNEGSKA (reference sequence). Trimming pared 0 bases from V and 11 bases from J, leaving 22 bases between. The CDR3 region is CSARDPRTGVNEQYF. In DNA form, the CDR3 reads TGCAGTGCTAGAGACCCCCGGACGGGAGTAAATGAGCAGTACTTC.

The CDR3 region is CASRALATNEKLFF. CDR3 coding DNA: TGTGCCAGCAGGGCGTTGGCAACTAATGAAAAACTGTTTTTT. V gene TRBV27 combines with J gene TRBJ1-4, with D hard to call. The CDR3 is 14 residues long. The germline gives CDR1 MNHEY, CDR2 SMNVEV (reference sequence). Trimming took off 6 bases at V and 0 bases at J, with 8 bases between the two ends.

The J gene is TRBJ2-7, the V gene TRBV5-1, with 11 bases identical to TRBD2. The trim removed 2 bases at V and 5 bases at J, leaving 3 bases unmatched. The CDR3 sequence is 14 residues long. Germline CDR1 reads SGHRS; CDR2 reads YFSETQ. This chain's CDR3 is CASSLLAGVNEQYF. The CDR3 bases are TGCGCCAGCAGCTTACTAGCGGGAGTCAACGAGCAGTACTTC. Full variable domain (rest looked up from reference TRBV5-1 and TRBJ2-7): KAGVTQTPRYLIKTRGQQVTLSCSPISGHRSVSWYQQTPGQGLQFLFEYFSETQRNKGNFPGRFSGRQFSNSRSEMNVSTLELGDSALYLCASSLLAGVNEQYFGPGTRLTVT.

The chain recombines TRBV4-2 with TRBJ2-3; D is possibly TRBD1 (5 bases). The CDR3 totals 15 residues. With 5 bases removed from V and 0 bases from J, the gap between germline ends came to 12 bases. CDR1 and CDR2 (germline): LGHNA, YNFKEQ. CDR3 nucleotide sequence: TGTGCCAGCAGCATAGGGGCGATTAGCACAGATACGCAGTATTTT. Translation: CASSIGAISTDTQYF.

The gene calls are TRBV20-1 and TRBJ2-1; D remains unclear. The CDR3 runs to 13 residues. The V end was cut by 3 bases, the J end by 5 bases, with 11 bases between. CDR1 is DFQATT and CDR2 is SNEGSKA in the germline V gene (reference sequence). The CDR3: CSASIVRHNEQFF. The CDR3 coding sequence is TGCAGTGCTAGTATTGTTAGACACAATGAGCAGTTCTTC.

This clonotype has more than one count but fewer than ten. The J gene is TRBJ2-5, the V gene TRBV6-2 or TRBV6-3, with D hard to call. Germline V lookup: CDR1 MNHEY, CDR2 SVGEGT. The CDR3 loop spans 12 amino acids. V lost 3 bases and J lost 11, with 13 bases in between. CDR3 loop: CASSYDGLEQYF. Here the CDR3 DNA reads TGTGCCAGCAGTTATGACGGTCTAGAGCAGTACTTC.

The table lists this clonotype with a few counts. V usage is TRBV5-1 and J usage is TRBJ2-2; 9 nucleotides line up with TRBD1. Trimming removed 5 bases from V and 5 bases from J; junction bases left unmatched: 4. The length of the CDR3 is 14 residues. The germline CDR1 and CDR2 sequences are SGHRS and YFSETQ. The CDR3 reads CASRDDRGTGELFF. For the CDR3, the DNA is TGCGCCAGCAGAGATGACAGGGGGACCGGGGAGCTGTTTTTT.

This clonotype was observed a handful of times. This chain connects TRBV20-1 to TRBJ2-5; D is possibly TRBD2 (6 bases). The germline gives CDR1 DFQATT, CDR2 SNEGSKA (reference sequence). V was trimmed by 5 bases and J by 2 bases, leaving 15 bases between them. This CDR3 has 14 amino acids. The CDR3 loop reads CSALEGGLQETQYF. The CDR3 nucleotides read TGCAGTGCTTTAGAAGGAGGGTTACAAGAGACCCAGTACTTC.

The chain is built from TRBV10-2 and TRBJ1-1; perhaps TRBD1 as D (5 bases). From germline, CDR1 is WSHSY and CDR2 SAAADI. This CDR3 has 14 residues. Trimming removed 7 bases at V and 2 bases at J, with 14 bases between. CDR3 protein: CASTVGQENTEAFF. The CDR3 DNA sequence: TGCGCCAGCACCGTGGGGCAGGAAAACACTGAAGCTTTCTTT.

This clonotype has ten or more counts. The chain couples TRBV27 to TRBJ2-6, with a weak D call TRBD2 (6 bases). Between the trimmed V and J ends, which lost 5 bases and 2 bases, there was a span of 10 bases. CDR3 length equals 15 residues. Germline values: CDR1 MNHEY, CDR2 SMNVEV (reference sequence). The CDR3 region has the DNA TGTGCCAGCAGTCCGCGGGGCGCTGGGGCCAACGTCCTGACTTTC. It is translated as CASSPRGAGANVLTF.

The chain is built from TRBV27 and TRBJ2-1; 8 bases match TRBD2. The CDR3 consists of 15 residues. Trimming cost V 7 bases and J 0 bases; bases outside gene matches: 5. Germline lookup yields CDR1 MNHEY and CDR2 SMNVEV (reference sequence). In DNA form, the CDR3 reads TGTGCCAGCACCGGGGGGGAAGACTCCTACAATGAGCAGTTCTTC. Encoded protein: CASTGGEDSYNEQFF.

In its sample, this clonotype was seen a few times. This sequence joins TRBV28 and TRBJ2-5, with D possibly being TRBD1 (5 bases). The CDR3 spans 16 residues. V lost 6 bases, J lost 8 bases, and 25 bases lay in between. The germline CDR1 and CDR2 sequences are MDHEN and SYDVKM. The CDR3 nucleotides are TGTGCCAGCAGAGAAGCCGCCGGACAAGGGCCTAATACCCAGTACTTC. Amino acids: CASREAAGQGPNTQYF.

The chain has TRBV29-1 and TRBJ1-1; D call uncertain. Trimming took off 3 bases at V and 0 bases at J, with 11 bases between the two ends. The V gene's germline CDR1 is SQVTM and CDR2 ANQGSEA. This CDR3 has 14 amino acids. CDR3 nucleotides: TGCAGCGTTGATTCGGGATCGATGAACACTGAAGCTTTCTTT. This codes for CSVDSGSMNTEAFF.

The V gene is TRBV6-5, the J gene TRBJ2-5; D is possibly TRBD1 (6 bases). The DNA end lines up better with TRBJ2-7; the J call may be wrong. Germline V gene sequence: CDR1 MNHEY, CDR2 SVGAGI. The CDR3 has 14 amino acids. Written as DNA, the CDR3 is TGTGCCAGCAGTTTATTTGGGGGCCCCTACGAGCAGTACTTC. Translating it yields CASSLFGGPYEQYF.

This clonotype was recorded only once. The rearrangement joins TRBV7-9 to TRBJ2-1, with TRBD2 as a possible D gene (6 bases). Germline CDR1 SEHNR, CDR2 FQNEAQ (reference sequence). The CDR3 totals 14 residues. The ends were cut back, 3 bases at V and 6 bases at J, with 12 bases in the middle. The CDR3 sequence: CASSFREPRNEQFF. CDR3 DNA sequence: TGTGCCAGCAGCTTCCGGGAGCCCCGCAATGAGCAGTTCTTC.

This sequence joins TRBV18 and TRBJ2-3; the match to TRBD1 covers 9 bases. Per the germline V gene, CDR1 is KGHSH and CDR2 is LQKENI. This CDR3 region has 15 residues. The V and J ends lost 5 bases and 8 bases, in that order; junction bases with no gene match: 11. The CDR3 is CASSVDRGPVVTQYF. The CDR3 nucleotides read TGTGCCAGCTCAGTGGACAGGGGCCCAGTCGTTACGCAGTATTTT.

The CDR3 region is CASSHLQLDQREQYF. The CDR3 DNA sequence: TGTGCCAGCAGCCATCTACAGCTGGATCAACGGGAGCAGTACTTC. The V gene is TRBV3-1, the J gene TRBJ2-5, with D tentatively TRBD2 (6 bases). Trimming stripped 3 bases from V and 11 bases from J, with 22 bases between. Germline V gene lookup returns CDR1 LGHDT and CDR2 YNNKEL (reference sequence). This CDR3 has 15 residues.

About this clonotype itself: Given a much more abundant clone one base away, this may be a read error. J is TRBJ2-1 and V is TRBV12-3 or TRBV12-4; D possibly corresponds to TRBD1 (6 bases). The CDR3 sequence is 14 residues long. CDR3 amino acids: CAGSTGTLYNEQFF. The DNA of the CDR3 is TGTGCCGGCAGTACCGGGACACTGTACAATGAGCAGTTCTTC.